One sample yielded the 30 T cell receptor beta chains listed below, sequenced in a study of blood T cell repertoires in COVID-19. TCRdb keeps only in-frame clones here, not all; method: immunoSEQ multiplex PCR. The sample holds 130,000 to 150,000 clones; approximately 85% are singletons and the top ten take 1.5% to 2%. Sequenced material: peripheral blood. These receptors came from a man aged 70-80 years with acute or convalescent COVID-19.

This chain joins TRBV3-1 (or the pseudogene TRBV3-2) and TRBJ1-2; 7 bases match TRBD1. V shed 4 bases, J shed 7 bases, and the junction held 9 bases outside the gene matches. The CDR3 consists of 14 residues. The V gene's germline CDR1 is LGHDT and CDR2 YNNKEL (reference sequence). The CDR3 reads CASSPGQPGSGYTF. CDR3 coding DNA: TGTGCCAGCAGCCCGGGACAGCCGGGGTCTGGCTACACCTTC.

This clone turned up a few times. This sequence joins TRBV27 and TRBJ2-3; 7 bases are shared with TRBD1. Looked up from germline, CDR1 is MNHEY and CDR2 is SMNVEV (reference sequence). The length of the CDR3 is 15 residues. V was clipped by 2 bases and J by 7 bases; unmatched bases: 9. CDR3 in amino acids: CASSLKTGERYTQYF. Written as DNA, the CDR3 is TGTGCCAGCAGTTTAAAAACAGGGGAACGGTATACGCAGTATTTT.

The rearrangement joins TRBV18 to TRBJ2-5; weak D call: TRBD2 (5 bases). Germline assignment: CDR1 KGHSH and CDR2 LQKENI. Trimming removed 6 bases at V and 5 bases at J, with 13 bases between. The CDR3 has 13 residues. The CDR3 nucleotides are TGTGCCAGCTCCCCCGGAAGGGAGGAGACCCAGTACTTC. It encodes CASSPGREETQYF.

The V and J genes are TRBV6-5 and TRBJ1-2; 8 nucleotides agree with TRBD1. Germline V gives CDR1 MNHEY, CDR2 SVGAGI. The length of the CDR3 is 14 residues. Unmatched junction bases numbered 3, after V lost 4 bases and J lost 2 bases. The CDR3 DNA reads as TGTGCCAGCAGTTCCACAGGGGGGAACTATGGCTACACCTTC. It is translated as CASSSTGGNYGYTF.

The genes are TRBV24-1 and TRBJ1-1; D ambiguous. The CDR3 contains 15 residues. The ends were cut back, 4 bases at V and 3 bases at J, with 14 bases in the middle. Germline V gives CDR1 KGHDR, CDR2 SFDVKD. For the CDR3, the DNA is TGTGCCACCAGTGACCCCGCGGAGGGAGACACTGAAGCTTTCTTT. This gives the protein CATSDPAEGDTEAFF.

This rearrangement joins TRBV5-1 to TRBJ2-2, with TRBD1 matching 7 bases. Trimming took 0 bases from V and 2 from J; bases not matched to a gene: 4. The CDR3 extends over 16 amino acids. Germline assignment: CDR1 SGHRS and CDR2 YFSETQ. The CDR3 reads CASSLGQGVNTGELFF. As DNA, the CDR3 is TGCGCCAGCAGCTTGGGACAGGGAGTAAACACCGGGGAGCTGTTTTTT. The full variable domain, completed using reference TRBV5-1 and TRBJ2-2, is KAGVTQTPRYLIKTRGQQVTLSCSPISGHRSVSWYQQTPGQGLQFLFEYFSETQRNKGNFPGRFSGRQFSNSRSEMNVSTLELGDSALYLCASSLGQGVNTGELFFGEGSRLTVL.

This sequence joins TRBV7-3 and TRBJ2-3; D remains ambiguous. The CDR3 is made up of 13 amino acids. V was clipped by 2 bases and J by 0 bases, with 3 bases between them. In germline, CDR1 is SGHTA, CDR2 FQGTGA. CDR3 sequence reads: CASSLGSTDTQYF. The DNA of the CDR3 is TGTGCCAGCAGCTTAGGCAGCACAGATACGCAGTATTTT.

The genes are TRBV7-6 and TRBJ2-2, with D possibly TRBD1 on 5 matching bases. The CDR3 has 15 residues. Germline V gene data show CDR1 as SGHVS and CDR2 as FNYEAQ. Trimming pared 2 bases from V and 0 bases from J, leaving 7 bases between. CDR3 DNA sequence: TGTGCCAGCAGCTTATTGACAGCGAACACCGGGGAGCTGTTTTTT. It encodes CASSLLTANTGELFF. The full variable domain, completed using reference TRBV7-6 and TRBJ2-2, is GAGVSQSPRYKVTKRGQDVALRCDPISGHVSLYWYRQALGQGPEFLTYFNYEAQQDKSGLPNDRFSAERPEGSISTLTIQRTEQRDSAMYRCASSLLTANTGELFFGEGSRLTVL.

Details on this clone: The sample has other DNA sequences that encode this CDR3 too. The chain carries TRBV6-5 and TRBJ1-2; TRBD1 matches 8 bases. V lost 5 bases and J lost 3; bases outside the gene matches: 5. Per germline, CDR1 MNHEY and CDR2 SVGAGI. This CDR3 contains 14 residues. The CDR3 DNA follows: TGTGCCAGCAGTCCAGGGACAGGTGACTATGGCTACACCTTC. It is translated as CASSPGTGDYGYTF.

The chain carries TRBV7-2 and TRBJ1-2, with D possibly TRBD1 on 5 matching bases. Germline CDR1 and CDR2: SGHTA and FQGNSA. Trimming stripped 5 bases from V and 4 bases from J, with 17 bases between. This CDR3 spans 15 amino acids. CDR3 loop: CASSPQGGGGYGYTF. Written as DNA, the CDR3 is TGTGCCAGCAGCCCTCAGGGTGGGGGAGGCTATGGCTACACCTTC.

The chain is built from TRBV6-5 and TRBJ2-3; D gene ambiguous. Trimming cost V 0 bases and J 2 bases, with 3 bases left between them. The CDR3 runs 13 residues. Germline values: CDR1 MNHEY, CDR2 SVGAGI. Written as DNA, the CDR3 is TGTGCCAGCAGTTACTCGTACACAGATACGCAGTATTTT. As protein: CASSYSYTDTQYF.

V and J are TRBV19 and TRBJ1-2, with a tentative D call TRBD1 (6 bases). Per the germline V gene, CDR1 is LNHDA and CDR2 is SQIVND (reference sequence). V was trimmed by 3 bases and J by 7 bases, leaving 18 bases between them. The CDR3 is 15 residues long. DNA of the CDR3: TGTGCCAGTAGTATCCCGGGGGGCGCGGCGGGTGGCTACACCTTC. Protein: CASSIPGGAAGGYTF.

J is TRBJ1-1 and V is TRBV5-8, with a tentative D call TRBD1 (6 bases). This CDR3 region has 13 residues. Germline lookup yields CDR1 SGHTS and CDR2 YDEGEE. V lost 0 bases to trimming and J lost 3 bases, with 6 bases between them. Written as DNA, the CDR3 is TGTGCCAGCAGCTTGGACAGGGACACTGAAGCTTTCTTT. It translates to CASSLDRDTEAFF.

The CDR3 reads CASSQDTTFYGYTF. The CDR3 DNA reads TGTGCCAGCTCGCAGGACACCACCTTCTATGGCTACACCTTC. The chain joins TRBV28 to TRBJ1-2; weak D call: TRBD1 (5 bases). The CDR3 covers 14 residues. Per the germline V gene, CDR1 is MDHEN and CDR2 is SYDVKM. V lost 8 bases and J lost 4, with 17 bases in between.

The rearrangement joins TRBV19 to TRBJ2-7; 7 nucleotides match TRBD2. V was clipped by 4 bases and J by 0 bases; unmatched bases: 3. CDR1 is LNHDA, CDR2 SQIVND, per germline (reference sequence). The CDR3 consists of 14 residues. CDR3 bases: TGTGCCAGTAGTAGGCGGGGGAGCTCCTACGAGCAGTACTTC. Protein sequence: CASSRRGSSYEQYF.

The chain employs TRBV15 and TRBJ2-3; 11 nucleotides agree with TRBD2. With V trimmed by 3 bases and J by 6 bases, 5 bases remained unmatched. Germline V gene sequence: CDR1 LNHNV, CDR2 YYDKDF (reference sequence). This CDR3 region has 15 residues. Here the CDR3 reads CATSRDLAGGDTQYF. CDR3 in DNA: TGTGCCACCAGCAGGGACCTAGCGGGAGGCGATACGCAGTATTTT.

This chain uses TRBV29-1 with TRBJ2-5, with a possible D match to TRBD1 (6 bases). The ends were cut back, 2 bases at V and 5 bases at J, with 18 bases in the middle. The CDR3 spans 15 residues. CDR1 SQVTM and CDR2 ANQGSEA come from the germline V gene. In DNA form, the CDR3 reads TGCAGCGTTGAATTTGTCAGGGGAGTTGGGGAGACCCAGTACTTC. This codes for CSVEFVRGVGETQYF.

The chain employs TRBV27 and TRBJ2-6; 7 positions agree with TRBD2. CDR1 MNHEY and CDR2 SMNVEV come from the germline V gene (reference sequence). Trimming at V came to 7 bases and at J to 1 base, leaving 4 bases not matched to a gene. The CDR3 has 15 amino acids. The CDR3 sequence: CASTLLASGANVLTF. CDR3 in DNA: TGTGCCAGCACCTTACTAGCGTCTGGGGCCAACGTCCTGACTTTC.

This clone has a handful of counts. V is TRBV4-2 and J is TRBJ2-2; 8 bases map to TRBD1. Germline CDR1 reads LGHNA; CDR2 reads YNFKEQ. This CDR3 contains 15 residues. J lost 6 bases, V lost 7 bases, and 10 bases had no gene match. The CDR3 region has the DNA TGTGCCAGCAACCCAGGGGGCTATTACGCCGGGGAGCTGTTTTTT. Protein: CASNPGGYYAGELFF.

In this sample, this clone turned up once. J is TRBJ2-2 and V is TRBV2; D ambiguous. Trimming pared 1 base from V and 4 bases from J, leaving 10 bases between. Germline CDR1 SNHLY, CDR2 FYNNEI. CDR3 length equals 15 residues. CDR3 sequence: CASSEVAPTTGELFF. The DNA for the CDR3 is TGTGCCAGCAGTGAAGTAGCACCTACCACCGGGGAGCTGTTTTTT.

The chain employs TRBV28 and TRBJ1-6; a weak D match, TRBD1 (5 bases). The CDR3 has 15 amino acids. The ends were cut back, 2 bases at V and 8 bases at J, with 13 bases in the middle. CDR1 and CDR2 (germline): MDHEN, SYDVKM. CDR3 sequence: CASSLGGREDSPLHF. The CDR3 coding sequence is TGTGCCAGCAGTTTAGGGGGACGGGAGGATTCACCCCTCCACTTT.

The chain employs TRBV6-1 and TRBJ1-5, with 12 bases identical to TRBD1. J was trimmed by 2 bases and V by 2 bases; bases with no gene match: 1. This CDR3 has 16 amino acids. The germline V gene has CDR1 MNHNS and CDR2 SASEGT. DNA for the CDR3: TGTGCCAGCAGTGAAAGGGACAGGGGGCGCAATCAGCCCCAGCATTTT. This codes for CASSERDRGRNQPQHF.

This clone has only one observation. As DNA, the CDR3 is TGTGCCAGCAGCCGTAGCGGGAGTTCCACCGGGGAGCTGTTTTTT. Translating it yields CASSRSGSSTGELFF. The chain couples TRBV9 to TRBJ2-2; the match to TRBD2 covers 9 bases. V trimming: 4 bases; J trimming: 4 bases; junction bases outside the gene matches: 5. Germline lookup yields CDR1 SGDLS and CDR2 YYNGEE. The CDR3 extends over 15 amino acids.

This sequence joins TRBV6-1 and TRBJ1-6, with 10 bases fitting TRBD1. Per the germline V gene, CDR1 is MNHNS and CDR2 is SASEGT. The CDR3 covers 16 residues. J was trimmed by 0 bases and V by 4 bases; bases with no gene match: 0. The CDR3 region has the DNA TGTGCCAGCAGTGGGACAGGGGGCTCCTATAATTCACCCCTCCACTTT. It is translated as CASSGTGGSYNSPLHF.

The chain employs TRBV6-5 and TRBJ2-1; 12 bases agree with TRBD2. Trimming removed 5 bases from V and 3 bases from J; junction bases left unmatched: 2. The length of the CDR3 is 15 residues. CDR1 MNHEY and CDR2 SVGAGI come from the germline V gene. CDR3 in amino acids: CASSRTSGVYNEQFF. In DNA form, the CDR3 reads TGTGCCAGCAGTCGGACTAGCGGGGTCTACAATGAGCAGTTCTTC.

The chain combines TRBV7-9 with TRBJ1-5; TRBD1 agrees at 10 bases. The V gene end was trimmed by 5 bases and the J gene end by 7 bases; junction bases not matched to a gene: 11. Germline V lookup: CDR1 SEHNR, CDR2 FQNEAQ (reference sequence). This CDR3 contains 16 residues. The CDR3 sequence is CASSGGLGQGGQPQHF. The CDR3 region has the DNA TGTGCCAGCAGCGGCGGGCTTGGACAGGGGGGACAGCCCCAGCATTTT. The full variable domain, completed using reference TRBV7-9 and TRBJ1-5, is DTGVSQNPRHKITKRGQNVTFRCDPISEHNRLYWYRQTLGQGPEFLTYFQNEAQLEKSRLLSDRFSAERPKGSFSTLEIQRTEQGDSAMYLCASSGGLGQGGQPQHFGDGTRLSIL.

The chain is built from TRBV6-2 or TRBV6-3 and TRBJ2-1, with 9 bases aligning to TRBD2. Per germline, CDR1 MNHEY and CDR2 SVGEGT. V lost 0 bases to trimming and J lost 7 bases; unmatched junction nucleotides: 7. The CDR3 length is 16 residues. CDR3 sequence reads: CASSYSSSGGGNEQFF. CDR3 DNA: TGTGCCAGCAGTTACTCGAGTAGCGGGGGAGGGAATGAGCAGTTCTTC.

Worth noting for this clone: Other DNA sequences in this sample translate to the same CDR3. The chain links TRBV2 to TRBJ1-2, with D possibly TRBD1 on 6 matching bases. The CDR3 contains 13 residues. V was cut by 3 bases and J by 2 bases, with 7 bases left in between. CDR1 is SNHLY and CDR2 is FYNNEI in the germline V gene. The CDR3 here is CASSDQGNYGYTF. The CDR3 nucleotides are TGTGCCAGCAGTGATCAGGGGAACTATGGCTACACCTTC.

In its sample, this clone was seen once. In nucleotides, the CDR3 is TGTGCCAGCAGCCGAGGCCGAGCCCCTAGCACAGATACGCAGTATTTT. Translating it yields CASSRGRAPSTDTQYF. The V call is TRBV27, the J call TRBJ2-3, with unresolved D. Germline V gene data show CDR1 as MNHEY and CDR2 as SMNVEV (reference sequence). Trimming cost V 6 bases and J 0 bases, with 16 bases left between them. This CDR3 contains 16 residues.

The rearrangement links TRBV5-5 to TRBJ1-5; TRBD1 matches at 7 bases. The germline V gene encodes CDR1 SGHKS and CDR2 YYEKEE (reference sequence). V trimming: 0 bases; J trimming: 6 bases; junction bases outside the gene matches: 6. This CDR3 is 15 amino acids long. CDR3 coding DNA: TGTGCCAGCAGCTTGGACCCCACAGGGGCTCAGCCCCAGCATTTT. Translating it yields CASSLDPTGAQPQHF. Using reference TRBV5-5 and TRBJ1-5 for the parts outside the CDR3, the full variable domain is DAGVTQSPTHLIKTRGQQVTLRCSPISGHKSVSWYQQVLGQGPQFIFQYYEKEERGRGNFPDRFSARQFPNYSSELNVNALLLGDSALYLCASSLDPTGAQPQHFGDGTRLSIL.